The 29 T cell receptor beta chains listed next were all sequenced from one sample in a study of T-cell memory formation after mild COVID-19. TCRdb re-called the 5' RACE reads through MiXCR, storing one row per CDR3 protein. This table has 25,000 to 30,000 distinct CDR3 sequences, more than 15% appearing once. Sequenced input: PBMCs or a T cell subset sorted from them (not recorded which). The source is an adult who had mild COVID-19 (a few samples of this study predate the infection). Cell type and time point are not known.

This chain uses TRBV2 with TRBJ2-1; D gene uncertain. Germline V gene lookup returns CDR1 SNHLY and CDR2 FYNNEI. With 0 bases removed from V and 3 bases from J, the gap between germline ends came to 9 bases. CDR3 length equals 15 residues. The CDR3 coding sequence is TGTGCCAGCAGTGAAGCGATCACTAACTACAATGAGCAGTTCTTC. Translation gives CASSEAITNYNEQFF.

This clonotype appeared many times. This chain uses TRBV7-7 with TRBJ1-5, with D perhaps matching TRBD1 (5 bases). The germline CDR1 and CDR2 sequences are SSHAT and FNYEAQ (reference sequence). CDR3 length: 15 residues. The CDR3 loop is CASRLLGHSNQPQHF. DNA of the CDR3: TGTGCTAGCCGACTCTTGGGGCATAGCAATCAGCCCCAGCATTTT.

Details on this clonotype: A much larger clone differs by one base, so this may be a read error. The chain employs TRBV28 and TRBJ2-1; D remains unclear. There are 13 residues in the CDR3. V was pared by 4 bases and J by 7 bases, with 11 bases between. Looked up from germline, CDR1 is MDHEN and CDR2 is SYDVKM. DNA of the CDR3: TGTGCCAGCAGTTCCTACAAGGTTAATGAGCAGTTCTTC. It encodes CASSSYKVNEQFF.

The chain employs TRBV7-2 and TRBJ1-1; 10 bases are shared with TRBD1. The V gene end was trimmed by 5 bases and the J gene end by 2 bases; junction bases not matched to a gene: 2. The CDR3 has 14 residues. CDR1 is SGHTA and CDR2 is FQGNSA in the germline V gene. CDR3 DNA sequence: TGTGCCAGCAGCGTGACAGGGGGCAACACTGAAGCTTTCTTT. The encoded protein is CASSVTGGNTEAFF. Looking up the rest from reference TRBV7-2 and TRBJ1-1 gives the full variable domain: GAGVSQSPSNKVTEKGKDVELRCDPISGHTALYWYRQSLGQGLEFLIYFQGNSAPDKSGLPSDRFSAERTGGSVSTLTIQRTQQEDSAVYLCASSVTGGNTEAFFGQGTRLTVV.

Of note for this clonotype: A single base separates this from a much larger clone, so it may be a read error. As DNA, the CDR3 is TGCAGTGCCTATGGGGGGGCGAACTCCTACGAGAAGTACTTC. It translates to CSAYGGANSYEKYF. The rearrangement joins TRBV20-1 to TRBJ2-7; D possibly corresponds to TRBD2 (7 bases). Germline CDR1 reads DFQATT; CDR2 reads SNEGSKA (reference sequence). The CDR3 length is 14 residues.

The table lists this clonotype with a few counts. J is TRBJ2-7 and V is TRBV7-9; 7 nucleotides match TRBD1. Germline CDR1 is SEHNR and CDR2 is FQNEAQ (reference sequence). CDR3 length: 15 amino acids. The J segment lost 2 bases and the V segment lost 5 bases, leaving 9 bases of the junction unmatched. The CDR3, as DNA: TGTGCCAGCAGCGCACTCGACAGGGACACCTACGAGCAGTACTTC. Residues: CASSALDRDTYEQYF.

This clonotype appeared many times. The chain has TRBV25-1 and TRBJ2-5; possibly TRBD1 or TRBD2 for D (5 bases each). Per germline, CDR1 MGHDK and CDR2 SYGVNS. V lost 2 bases, J lost 4 bases, and 8 bases lay in between. This CDR3 is 13 amino acids long. The CDR3 DNA reads as TGTGCCAGCAGTGAAGGTGGGGGAGAGACCCAGTACTTC. Protein: CASSEGGGETQYF.

CDR3 region: CASSPYTVGEQYF. The CDR3 bases are TGTGCCAGCAGCCCCTACACAGTGGGCGAGCAGTACTTC. The V and J genes are TRBV7-9 and TRBJ2-7; D gene ambiguous. Germline assignment: CDR1 SEHNR and CDR2 FQNEAQ (reference sequence). V dropped 5 bases and J dropped 6 bases, with 14 bases sitting between them. This CDR3 comprises 13 residues.

By proportion, this clonotype is medium-sized (0.01 to 0.1%). V gene TRBV3-1 combines with J gene TRBJ2-7; 7 positions match TRBD2. With V trimmed by 5 bases and J by 2 bases, 6 bases remained unmatched. This CDR3 is 14 amino acids long. The germline V gene encodes CDR1 LGHDT and CDR2 YNNKEL (reference sequence). Written as DNA, the CDR3 is TGTGCCAGCAGCTCAACTAGCGCGGCCTACGAGCAGTACTTC. As protein: CASSSTSAAYEQYF.

DNA for the CDR3: TGTGCCAGCAGCTTAGTTGGGGGGGCATCACCCCTCCACTTT. It translates to CASSLVGGASPLHF. V usage is TRBV7-9 and J usage is TRBJ1-6, with D possibly being TRBD1 (6 bases). Trimming took 1 base from V and 10 from J, leaving 11 bases between them. Germline loops: CDR1 SEHNR, CDR2 FQNEAQ (reference sequence). The CDR3 totals 14 residues. Full variable domain (rest looked up from reference TRBV7-9 and TRBJ1-6): DTGVSQNPRHKITKRGQNVTFRCDPISEHNRLYWYRQTLGQGPEFLTYFQNEAQLEKSRLLSDRFSAERPKGSFSTLEIQRTEQGDSAMYLCASSLVGGASPLHFGNGTRLTVT.

This clonotype was counted ten times or more. The chain employs TRBV6-2 or TRBV6-3 and TRBJ1-1; 8 nucleotides line up with TRBD1. CDR3 length: 12 amino acids. Trimming cost V 6 bases and J 4 bases; bases outside gene matches: 1. Germline CDR1 is MNHEY and CDR2 is SVGEGT. The CDR3 loop is CASRGQATEAFF. DNA for the CDR3: TGTGCCAGCAGGGGACAGGCCACTGAAGCTTTCTTT.

This clonotype came up many times. V usage is TRBV5-6 and J usage is TRBJ2-7; TRBD1 is a possible D gene (6 bases). This CDR3 contains 13 residues. The V and J ends lost 0 bases and 8 bases respectively, with 12 bases between them. Germline lookup yields CDR1 SGHDT and CDR2 YYEEEE. In DNA, the CDR3 is TGTGCCAGCAGCTTGGGCACAGGGACGCAGCAGTACTTC. It is translated as CASSLGTGTQQYF. The full variable domain, completed using reference TRBV5-6 and TRBJ2-7, is DAGVTQSPTHLIKTRGQQVTLRCSPKSGHDTVSWYQQALGQGPQFIFQYYEEEERQRGNFPDRFSGHQFPNYSSELNVNALLLGDSALYLCASSLGTGTQQYFGPGTRLTVT.

As concerns this clonotype: The junction does not match germline at one end; this may be a read error. The chain recombines TRBV20-1 with TRBJ2-3; the match to TRBD2 covers 11 bases. The germline gives CDR1 DFQATT, CDR2 SNEGSKA (reference sequence). The CDR3 totals 12 residues. CDR3 amino acids: CLAGGPSDTQYF. The CDR3, as DNA: TGTTTAGCGGGAGGGCCGTCAGATACGCAGTATTTT.

The chain combines TRBV20-1 with TRBJ2-1, with 9 bases matching TRBD2. Germline CDR1 reads DFQATT; CDR2 reads SNEGSKA (reference sequence). J gave up 5 bases and V 0 bases, and 5 bases lay outside the gene matches. CDR3 size: 15 residues. The CDR3 protein is CSARDVAGEDNEQFF. CDR3 nucleotides: TGCAGTGCTAGAGATGTAGCGGGAGAGGACAATGAGCAGTTCTTC.

This clonotype was found many times. The genes are TRBV21-1 and TRBJ1-1. TRBV21-1 is annotated as a pseudogene. The CDR3 has 15 residues. DNA of the CDR3: TGTGCCAGCAGCAAAGTGGGGGAGGAACAGGACCGTTTCTTCTTT. It codes for CASSKVGEEQDRFFF.

This clonotype ranks as medium-sized. The chain employs TRBV5-1 and TRBJ2-5, with TRBD1 matching over 7 bases. CDR3 length equals 14 residues. With V trimmed by 0 bases and J by 1 base, 0 bases remained unmatched. The germline gives CDR1 SGHRS, CDR2 YFSETQ. Written as DNA, the CDR3 is TGCGCCAGCAGCTTGGCAGGGGGCCAAGAGACCCAGTACTTC. Protein: CASSLAGGQETQYF.

In this sample, this clonotype turned up many times. The chain recombines TRBV11-2 with TRBJ2-1; TRBD2 agrees at 15 bases. V dropped 5 bases and J dropped 15; count of bases not matched to a gene: 8. Germline V CDR1 and CDR2: SGHAT, FQNNGV. This CDR3 is 14 amino acids long. The CDR3: CASSEWTSGRALFF. For the CDR3, the DNA is TGTGCCAGCAGCGAGTGGACTAGCGGGAGGGCGCTGTTCTTC.

By its share, this clonotype is medium-sized. The rearrangement uses TRBV7-6 and TRBJ2-3; D is unresolved. V was pared by 3 bases and J by 3 bases, with 7 bases between. CDR3 length: 13 amino acids. Germline CDR1 SGHVS, CDR2 FNYEAQ. As DNA, the CDR3 is TGTGCCAGCAGCTTCACCGCGACAGATACGCAGTATTTT. Its translation: CASSFTATDTQYF.

The chain combines TRBV5-1 with TRBJ1-3; D unresolved. CDR3 size: 15 residues. Germline V gives CDR1 SGHRS, CDR2 YFSETQ. Trimming pared 4 bases from V and 0 bases from J, leaving 11 bases between. The CDR3 nucleotides read TGCGCCAGCAGCCCCGGACCGAACTCTGGAAACACCATATATTTT. Translated: CASSPGPNSGNTIYF.

This sequence joins TRBV25-1 and TRBJ2-1; 12 nucleotides match TRBD2. The CDR3 covers 17 residues. V was clipped by 3 bases and J by 0 bases; unmatched bases: 3. The germline V gene has CDR1 MGHDK and CDR2 SYGVNS. CDR3 nucleotides: TGTGCCAGCAGTGAGACGACTAGCGGGGGCTCCTACAATGAGCAGTTCTTC. Protein: CASSETTSGGSYNEQFF.

At least ten counts were recorded for this clonotype. This chain uses TRBV24-1 with TRBJ1-5, with D maybe TRBD1 (5 bases). CDR1 is KGHDR and CDR2 is SFDVKD in the germline V gene. The CDR3 extends over 12 amino acids. V lost 10 bases to trimming and J lost 5 bases, with 11 bases between them. Written as DNA, the CDR3 is TGTGCCACTCAGGGATCCGATCAGCCCCAGCATTTT. This codes for CATQGSDQPQHF.

Ten or more counts support this clonotype. The rearrangement links TRBV5-1 to TRBJ2-5; D is unresolved. The CDR3 loop spans 11 amino acids. V lost 2 bases, J lost 1 base, and 0 bases lay in between. Germline V lookup: CDR1 SGHRS, CDR2 YFSETQ. The CDR3: CASSFQETQYF. CDR3 bases: TGCGCCAGCAGCTTCCAAGAGACCCAGTACTTC.

This clonotype appeared many times. The rearrangement links TRBV5-1 to TRBJ2-7; weak D call: TRBD1 (6 bases). Germline loops: CDR1 SGHRS, CDR2 YFSETQ. CDR3 length equals 14 residues. The ends were cut back, 0 bases at V and 4 bases at J, with 11 bases in the middle. CDR3 residues: CASSLETGFYEQYF. In nucleotides, the CDR3 is TGCGCCAGCAGCTTGGAAACAGGGTTTTACGAGCAGTACTTC.

The V gene is TRBV5-1, the J gene TRBJ2-1, with TRBD2 matching 8 bases. There are 15 residues in the CDR3. Germline V gives CDR1 SGHRS, CDR2 YFSETQ. Trimming removed 0 bases from V and 12 bases from J; junction bases left unmatched: 11. Here the CDR3 DNA reads TGCGCCAGCAGCTTGGCCACGACGGGAGGGCCGTCGCAGTTCTTC. This sequence encodes CASSLATTGGPSQFF.

This clonotype was detected a few times. This chain connects TRBV29-1 to TRBJ2-5; no clear D. The V end was cut by 4 bases, the J end by 1 base, with 13 bases between. Germline assignment: CDR1 SQVTM and CDR2 ANQGSEA. The length of the CDR3 is 14 residues. The CDR3 sequence is CSVALLGVQETQYF. The CDR3 DNA reads TGCAGCGTTGCCCTTCTTGGGGTCCAAGAGACCCAGTACTTC.

This clonotype was detected many times. This sequence joins TRBV7-9 and TRBJ2-3; 10 nucleotides line up with TRBD2. Trimming took 1 base from V and 4 from J; bases not matched to a gene: 5. There are 16 residues in the CDR3. Germline CDR1 and CDR2: SEHNR and FQNEAQ (reference sequence). CDR3 nucleotide sequence: TGTGCCAGCAGCTTAGTAGCTAGCGGGGGCGCAGATACGCAGTATTTT. Its translation: CASSLVASGGADTQYF. Combining the CDR3 with reference TRBV7-9 and TRBJ2-3 gives the whole variable domain DTGVSQNPRHKITKRGQNVTFRCDPISEHNRLYWYRQTLGQGPEFLTYFQNEAQLEKSRLLSDRFSAERPKGSFSTLEIQRTEQGDSAMYLCASSLVASGGADTQYFGPGTRLTVL.

This clonotype was detected many times. The rearrangement links TRBV7-2 to TRBJ2-7; possibly TRBD1 for D (6 bases). V was trimmed by 2 bases and J by 5 bases, leaving 19 bases between them. CDR3 length: 16 residues. From germline, CDR1 is SGHTA and CDR2 FQGNSA. The CDR3 reads CASSLSSRQGFHEQYF. CDR3 nucleotide sequence: TGTGCCAGCAGCTTAAGTTCCCGGCAGGGGTTTCACGAGCAGTACTTC.

Many counts were recorded for this clonotype. The chain carries TRBV12-3 or TRBV12-4 and TRBJ2-6; D not certain. V was cut by 3 bases and J by 4 bases, with 10 bases left in between. The CDR3 length is 15 residues. Here the CDR3 DNA reads TGTGCCAGCAGTTTGGTAGGGATCGGGGCCAACGTCCTGACTTTC. Its translation: CASSLVGIGANVLTF.

This clonotype was recorded many times. The chain employs TRBV27 and TRBJ2-1; 9 nucleotides line up with TRBD2. CDR3 length: 15 amino acids. In germline, CDR1 is MNHEY, CDR2 SMNVEV (reference sequence). J gave up 4 bases and V 2 bases, and 3 bases lay outside the gene matches. CDR3 in DNA: TGTGCCAGCAGTTTACTAGCGGGGTTATACAATGAGCAGTTCTTC. Amino acids: CASSLLAGLYNEQFF.